The clone carrying this T cell receptor (beta chain) has ten or more counts. Its antigen is unidentified. Trimming shortened V by 1 base and J by 5 bases, and 21 bases separated the two germline ends. Germline values: CDR1 MDHEN, CDR2 SYDVKM. CDR3 size: 18 residues. The sample comes from a study of T cells in Graves' hyperthyroidism and ophthalmopathy. Overall study: Peripheral blood was drawn at first diagnosis, prior to all treatment. Study-wide points: Most clonotypes that expanded in the thyroid above 0.001 also showed up in blood.

The CDR3 regions of TCR beta were amplified from RNA transcripts. An initial round of RT-PCR targeting the TCR CDR3 relied on the HTBI primer set. Each CDR3 protein gets one entry after TCRdb re-called the multiplex PCR reads with MiXCR. The sample contains hundreds of thousands of distinct CDR3 sequences, about a sixth of which appear only once. Sequencing used blood. This sequence was found in a woman aged 18-30 years with Graves' ophthalmopathy. The V gene is TRBV28, the J gene TRBJ1-5; D may be TRBD1 (5 bases). The CDR3 spells CASSLLVLQGRGYQPQHF. The CDR3 nucleotides are TGTGCCAGCAGTTTATTAGTACTTCAGGGAAGGGGCTATCAGCCCCAGCATTTT.